This T cell receptor beta chain was retrieved from a study of T cell responses to AZD1222 COVID-19 vaccine. Overall study results and limits: Nearly half of spike-specific TCRs reportedly go after variant regions that carry no mutations. After the peak T cell response, and only then, were repertoires sampled.

As for this clone: Its antigen is as yet unknown.

Germline V gene lookup returns CDR1 SGHRS and CDR2 YFSETQ. The CDR3 extends over 13 amino acids. V was pared by 3 bases and J by 3 bases, with 0 bases of the junction left unmatched. Only in-frame clones appear in the TCRdb table, and some are missing; sequencing was by immunoSEQ multiplex PCR. The sample shows about 140,000 clones, around 90% of them seen only once. The V and J genes are TRBV5-1 and TRBJ1-1, with 9 bases identical to TRBD1. The sequenced sample was peripheral blood, obtained on day 0 of AZD1222 vaccination. The sequence came from an adult in good health. CDR3 loop: CASSWDRDTEAFF. The CDR3 DNA is TGCGCCAGCAGCTGGGACAGGGACACTGAAGCTTTCTTT.